One T cell receptor beta chain is described in this entry. This record belongs to a study of blood T cell repertoires in COVID-19. On the study more broadly: The United States, Italy and Spain were the sources of the acute and convalescent COVID-19 samples. PBMCs, B-cell-depleted T cells, or T cells provided the cDNA or gDNA that made up the material.

From germline, CDR1 is SGHAT and CDR2 FQNNGV. V gave up 2 bases and J gave up 0 bases; unmatched junction bases: 1. The length of the CDR3 is 15 residues. In the original processing: Estimation of nucleated cell counts relied on the amplification of reference gene primers. Clones were read by immunoSEQ multiplex PCR, and TCRdb kept only the in-frame ones, dropping some. The V and J calls and clone size were taken over from that table, and D and trimming were inferred from the DNA. Of about 13,000 clones in the sample, more than 70% were seen once. Sequencing was performed on peripheral blood. The J gene is TRBJ2-3, the V gene TRBV11-2, with TRBD2 matching 8 bases. The receptor was isolated from a human donor in a cohort sampled during active COVID-19. The chain's CDR3 is CASSLPSGSTDTQYF. DNA of the CDR3: TGTGCCAGCAGCTTACCTAGCGGGAGCACAGATACGCAGTATTTT.